The 31 T cell receptor beta chains given below trace back to one sample, sequenced in a study of shared clonotypes between healthy human individuals. Clones were sequenced by immunoSEQ multiplex PCR, and TCRdb holds only the in-frame ones, with some missing. The table lists around 700,000 clones, about three quarters of them singletons, with under 2% in the top ten. The sequenced material came from memory CD4+ T cells sorted from blood. Indicated subset: CD45RA-negative fraction. The receptors here all came from a woman between 25 and 40 years old in good health.

This clone was detected only a few times. The chain employs TRBV6-1 and TRBJ1-5; 8 positions match TRBD1. CDR1 MNHNS and CDR2 SASEGT come from the germline V gene. V dropped 3 bases and J dropped 4; count of bases not matched to a gene: 5. The CDR3 runs to 15 residues. This CDR3 reads CASSDRGRGNQPQHF. In nucleotides, the CDR3 is TGTGCCAGCAGTGACAGGGGGCGTGGAAATCAGCCCCAGCATTTT.

The rearrangement joins TRBV4-2 to TRBJ2-1; TRBD2 matches 8 bases. Per the germline V gene, CDR1 is LGHNA and CDR2 is YNFKEQ. The CDR3 has 18 amino acids. The V and J ends lost 5 bases and 10 bases, in that order; junction bases with no gene match: 22. The CDR3 DNA is TGTGCCAGCAGCTTGACCATCAAGCGGGAGCTTGACCGGGGAGAGCAGTTCTTC. It encodes CASSLTIKRELDRGEQFF.

This clone has just a few counts. The V and J genes are TRBV5-1 and TRBJ1-2; no definite D call. The CDR3 totals 14 residues. The V end was cut by 4 bases, the J end by 6 bases, with 16 bases between. Per the germline V gene, CDR1 is SGHRS and CDR2 is YFSETQ. The CDR3 here is CASSQGGLEDGYTF. The CDR3, as DNA: TGCGCCAGCAGCCAAGGCGGCCTTGAGGATGGCTACACCTTC.

Only one count was recorded for this clone. The gene calls are TRBV7-9 and TRBJ2-3, with D possibly TRBD2 on 5 matching bases. The CDR3 extends over 14 amino acids. The V gene lost 0 bases and the J gene lost 1 base, with 5 bases spanning the gap. Germline CDR1 is SEHNR and CDR2 is FQNEAQ (reference sequence). CDR3 protein: CASSLASGTDTQYF. CDR3 bases: TGTGCCAGCAGCTTAGCTAGCGGCACAGATACGCAGTATTTT.

This chain uses TRBV20-1 with TRBJ2-7, with D uncertain. V was pared by 4 bases and J by 3 bases, with 7 bases between. CDR1 DFQATT and CDR2 SNEGSKA come from the germline V gene (reference sequence). The CDR3 is 11 amino acids. The CDR3 DNA follows: TGCAGTGCTACCAGGATCTACGAGCAGTACTTC. It is translated as CSATRIYEQYF.

The genes are TRBV19 and TRBJ2-1; 12 bases are shared with TRBD2. The J segment lost 3 bases and the V segment lost 5 bases, leaving 14 bases of the junction unmatched. The CDR3 is 19 residues long. Per germline, CDR1 LNHDA and CDR2 SQIVND (reference sequence). The CDR3 DNA reads TGTGCCAGTAGTCCCTGGACTAGCGGGGCCCTGAAATACTACAATGAGCAGTTCTTC. It specifies CASSPWTSGALKYYNEQFF.

This chain links TRBV7-6 with TRBJ1-1; perhaps TRBD1 as D (6 bases). The CDR3 contains 17 residues. The germline gives CDR1 SGHVS, CDR2 FNYEAQ. V lost 2 bases to trimming and J lost 1 base, with 17 bases between them. The CDR3 sequence is CASSLRGGGPWNTEAFF. CDR3 bases: TGTGCCAGCAGCTTACGGGGGGGCGGACCCTGGAACACTGAAGCTTTCTTT.

The chain carries TRBV4-2 and TRBJ2-5; D is undetermined. The germline CDR1 and CDR2 sequences are LGHNA and YNFKEQ. This CDR3 region has 14 residues. The V end was cut by 0 bases, the J end by 5 bases, with 10 bases between. CDR3 DNA sequence: TGTGCCAGCAGCCAAGATGGGTCTGGGGAGACCCAGTACTTC. Protein: CASSQDGSGETQYF.

This chain joins TRBV28 and TRBJ1-1; D is unresolved. Trimming left V 6 bases short and J 1 base short, with 9 bases between. The CDR3 runs to 13 residues. The germline gives CDR1 MDHEN, CDR2 SYDVKM. The CDR3: CASSNSANTEAFF. The CDR3 DNA is TGTGCCAGCAGCAATTCAGCGAACACTGAAGCTTTCTTT.

In this sample, this clone turned up once. J is TRBJ2-7 and V is TRBV11-2; D ambiguous. The CDR3 has 13 residues. V was trimmed by 1 base and J by 0 bases, leaving 4 bases between them. Germline loops: CDR1 SGHAT, CDR2 FQNNGV. The CDR3: CASSLGDSYEQYF. CDR3 DNA: TGTGCCAGCAGCTTAGGGGACTCCTACGAGCAGTACTTC.

This chain links TRBV11-2 with TRBJ2-7, with 7 bases fitting TRBD1. The CDR3 runs 14 residues. V shed 5 bases and J 3 bases; nucleotides not matched to a gene: 7. Germline assignment: CDR1 SGHAT and CDR2 FQNNGV. The CDR3 sequence: CASSPGDSIYEQYF. In DNA, the CDR3 is TGTGCCAGCAGCCCCGGGGACAGTATCTACGAGCAGTACTTC. The full variable domain, rest sourced from reference TRBV11-2 and TRBJ2-7, is EAGVAQSPRYKIIEKRQSVAFWCNPISGHATLYWYQQILGQGPKLLIQFQNNGVVDDSQLPKDRFSAERLKGVDSTLKIQPAKLEDSAVYLCASSPGDSIYEQYFGPGTRLTVT.

This clone appeared a few times. The gene calls are TRBV6-5 and TRBJ2-7, with 8 bases aligning to TRBD2. Germline loops: CDR1 MNHEY, CDR2 SVGAGI. There are 16 residues in the CDR3. Losses at the gene ends were 2 bases for V and 6 bases for J; bases not matched to a gene: 12. This chain's CDR3 is CASSYESAGLAPEQYF. In DNA, the CDR3 is TGTGCCAGCAGTTACGAGTCAGCCGGACTAGCTCCCGAGCAGTACTTC.

The chain links TRBV12-1 to TRBJ1-3. TRBV12-1 is a known pseudogene. The CDR3 contains 16 residues. CDR3: CASSPRERTSGNTIYF. The CDR3 coding sequence is TGTGCCAGCAGCCCCAGGGAGAGGACCTCTGGAAACACCATATATTTT.

This clone has just a few counts. This chain links TRBV11-2 with TRBJ2-3; TRBD2 matches 12 bases. The CDR3 spans 17 residues. The V gene's germline CDR1 is SGHAT and CDR2 FQNNGV. J was trimmed by 4 bases and V by 5 bases; bases with no gene match: 10. The CDR3 protein is CASSLGPGLAGPDTQYF. In nucleotides, the CDR3 is TGTGCCAGCAGCCTGGGGCCGGGACTAGCGGGTCCAGATACGCAGTATTTT.

This clone was found once. The J gene is TRBJ1-5, the V gene TRBV7-9; no clear D. CDR1 and CDR2 (germline): SEHNR, FQNEAQ (reference sequence). The length of the CDR3 is 12 residues. V was cut by 0 bases and J by 7 bases, with 4 bases left in between. This CDR3 reads CASSLALQPQHF. The CDR3 bases are TGTGCCAGCAGCTTAGCCCTACAGCCCCAGCATTTT.

This clone was recorded only once. The genes are TRBV2 and TRBJ1-5; no clear D. Trimming pared 7 bases from V and 3 bases from J, leaving 13 bases between. The germline CDR1 and CDR2 sequences are SNHLY and FYNNEI. The length of the CDR3 is 14 residues. The CDR3 DNA follows: TGTGCCAGCACGGGCAGCTCACCCAATCAGCCCCAGCATTTT. It translates to CASTGSSPNQPQHF.

The rearrangement uses TRBV30 and TRBJ1-2; D is unclear. Trimming left V 3 bases short and J 4 bases short, with 15 bases between. Germline V gene sequence: CDR1 GTSNPN, CDR2 SVGIG (reference sequence). The CDR3 spans 14 residues. The CDR3 here is CAWSTFPTTYGYTF. Here the CDR3 DNA reads TGTGCCTGGAGCACGTTCCCTACAACCTATGGCTACACCTTC.

The CDR3, as DNA: TGTGCCAGCAGTGATACCAGCGGGAGGGCCTTGAATGAGCAGTTCTTC. Translation gives CASSDTSGRALNEQFF. The J gene is TRBJ2-1, the V gene TRBV25-1; 10 bases are a match to TRBD2. Germline V gene data show CDR1 as MGHDK and CDR2 as SYGVNS. This CDR3 spans 16 amino acids. The J segment lost 7 bases and the V segment lost 3 bases, leaving 9 bases of the junction unmatched.

The chain links TRBV14 to TRBJ2-3, with 9 bases that match TRBD1. Germline lookup yields CDR1 SGHDN and CDR2 FVKESK. The J segment lost 3 bases and the V segment lost 4 bases, leaving 8 bases of the junction unmatched. The CDR3 has 16 residues. DNA of the CDR3: TGTGCCAGCAGCCGGGGGACAGGGTTTGAGACAGATACGCAGTATTTT. Translated: CASSRGTGFETDTQYF.

The chain combines TRBV19 with TRBJ2-1; possibly TRBD1 for D (5 bases). The CDR3 has 16 amino acids. V gave up 0 bases and J gave up 1 base, with 10 bases separating them. Germline loops: CDR1 LNHDA, CDR2 SQIVND (reference sequence). The CDR3 DNA reads as TGTGCCAGTAGTATAGATGTCGCAGGGTCCTACAATGAGCAGTTCTTC. Translating it yields CASSIDVAGSYNEQFF.

V and J are TRBV7-2 and TRBJ2-5; the match to TRBD2 covers 7 bases. The J call may be incorrect, as the DNA end agrees better with TRBJ2-7. CDR3 length equals 14 residues. The germline V gene has CDR1 SGHTA and CDR2 FQGNSA. For the CDR3, the DNA is TGTGCCAGCAGCTTACAGGGAGGGTCCTACGAGCAGTACTTC. Its protein product is CASSLQGGSYEQYF.

Concerning this clone itself: An end of the junction differs from the germline gene, which may be a read error. The chain has TRBV6-5 and TRBJ2-5; 10 nucleotides agree with TRBD1. The CDR3 length is 15 residues. Germline loops: CDR1 MNHEY, CDR2 SVGAGI. The CDR3 bases are TGTGCCATCAGTGCAGACAGGGGGCTGAGCGAGACCCAGTACTTC. Its protein is CAISADRGLSETQYF.

V usage is TRBV5-1 and J usage is TRBJ1-1; D not resolved. The CDR3 totals 16 residues. V was shortened by 3 bases and J by 1 base, with 16 bases between the two germline ends. CDR1 is SGHRS, CDR2 YFSETQ, per germline. This CDR3 reads CASSSSGGLQNTEAFF. In DNA, the CDR3 is TGCGCCAGCAGCTCGTCGGGAGGCCTCCAGAACACTGAAGCTTTCTTT.

A few counts support this clone. This chain uses TRBV10-3 with TRBJ1-5; 7 bases fit TRBD1. CDR3 length: 13 amino acids. Looked up from germline, CDR1 is ENHRY and CDR2 is SYGVKD. Trimming removed 10 bases from V and 5 bases from J; junction bases left unmatched: 8. The CDR3 reads CATGQALDQPQHF. For the CDR3, the DNA is TGTGCCACAGGACAGGCCCTGGATCAGCCCCAGCATTTT.

In this sample, this clone turned up a few times. V gene TRBV4-1 combines with J gene TRBJ1-5, with D unclear. The CDR3 runs to 16 residues. The ends were cut back, 0 bases at V and 6 bases at J, with 15 bases in the middle. Germline V lookup: CDR1 MGHRA, CDR2 YSYEKL. The CDR3 loop is CASSQDLLRAIQPQHF. CDR3 nucleotide sequence: TGCGCCAGCAGCCAAGATCTGTTGAGGGCAATTCAGCCCCAGCATTTT.

The genes are TRBV7-8 and TRBJ1-3; D might be TRBD1 (5 bases). The CDR3 runs to 16 residues. Germline V gene sequence: CDR1 SGHVS, CDR2 FQNEAQ. Trimming cost V 3 bases and J 4 bases, with 16 bases left between them. This CDR3 reads CASSFGVLSGGNTIYF. The CDR3 nucleotides read TGTGCCAGCAGCTTTGGAGTTCTGTCAGGGGGAAACACCATATATTTT. The entire variable domain, with the rest obtained from reference TRBV7-8 and TRBJ1-3, is as follows: GAGVSQSPRYKVAKRGQDVALRCDPISGHVSLFWYQQALGQGPEFLTYFQNEAQLDKSGLPSDRFFAERPEGSVSTLKIQRTQQEDSAVYLCASSFGVLSGGNTIYFGEGSWLTVV.

The chain links TRBV19 to TRBJ1-5, with D tentatively TRBD1 (5 bases). The ends were cut back, 3 bases at V and 5 bases at J, with 11 bases in the middle. Germline V gene sequence: CDR1 LNHDA, CDR2 SQIVND (reference sequence). CDR3 size: 14 residues. The CDR3 DNA is TGTGCCAGTAGTATCAAACAGGTACATCAGCCCCAGCATTTT. Amino acids: CASSIKQVHQPQHF.

The chain joins TRBV5-1 to TRBJ1-1; 9 nucleotides agree with TRBD1. V lost 0 bases and J lost 6; bases outside the gene matches: 6. Germline V gives CDR1 SGHRS, CDR2 YFSETQ. The CDR3 consists of 15 residues. This CDR3 is CASSLGDRDVAEAFF. The CDR3 coding sequence is TGCGCCAGCAGCTTGGGGGACAGGGACGTGGCTGAAGCTTTCTTT.

The gene calls are TRBV7-7 and TRBJ2-5; a possible D gene is TRBD1 (6 bases). The closer fit of TRBJ2-7 to the DNA end suggests the J call may be wrong. Germline CDR1 SSHAT, CDR2 FNYEAQ (reference sequence). The CDR3 has 13 residues. The CDR3 sequence: CASSAVQGYEQYF. In DNA form, the CDR3 reads TGTGCCAGCAGCGCGGTACAGGGCTACGAGCAGTACTTC.

This clone showed up many times. This chain joins TRBV6-1 and TRBJ1-4, with D unresolved. This CDR3 spans 14 amino acids. V was shortened by 5 bases and J by 7 bases, with 14 bases between the two germline ends. Germline-derived CDR1 and CDR2 are MNHNS and SASEGT. This CDR3 reads CASSLGPRTEKLFF. CDR3 coding DNA: TGTGCCAGCAGTTTAGGCCCCCGGACTGAAAAACTGTTTTTT.

This rearrangement joins TRBV5-1 to TRBJ2-1; 8 bases line up with TRBD2. Trimming took 0 bases from V and 0 from J; bases not matched to a gene: 11. CDR3 length: 19 residues. Germline V gene sequence: CDR1 SGHRS, CDR2 YFSETQ. CDR3 nucleotides: TGCGCCAGCAGCTTGGTAGTGGGCGGGAGGTACAGCTCCTACAATGAGCAGTTCTTC. This sequence encodes CASSLVVGGRYSSYNEQFF.